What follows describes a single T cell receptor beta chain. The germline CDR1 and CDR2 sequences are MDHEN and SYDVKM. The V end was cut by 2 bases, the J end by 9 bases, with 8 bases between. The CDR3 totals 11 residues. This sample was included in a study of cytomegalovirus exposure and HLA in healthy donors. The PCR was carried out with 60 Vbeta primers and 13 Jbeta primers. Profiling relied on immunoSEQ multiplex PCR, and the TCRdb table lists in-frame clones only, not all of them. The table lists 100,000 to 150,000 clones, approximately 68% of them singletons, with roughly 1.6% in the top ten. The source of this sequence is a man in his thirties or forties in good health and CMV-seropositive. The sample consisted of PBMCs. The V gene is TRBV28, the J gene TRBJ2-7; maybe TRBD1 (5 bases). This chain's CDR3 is CASSLGAGQYF. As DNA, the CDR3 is TGTGCCAGCAGTTTAGGGGCCGGGCAGTACTTC.